The rows below give T cell receptor beta chains drawn from one sample of a study of T cell responses to AZD1222 COVID-19 vaccine. Sequencing used immunoSEQ multiplex PCR; TCRdb keeps in-frame clones, though not all of them. The data contain about 140,000 clones, around 92% of them singletons. The sample in question was peripheral blood, obtained on day 0 of AZD1222 vaccination. These receptors all come from an adult in good health. The CDR3 runs from the conserved cysteine through the conserved F or W. Fields, in order: V gene, D gene, J gene, clone size, CDR3 DNA, CDR3 protein. The D gene is left open where the match is weak. Part of the rows lack a size; the others show once, few, many or a class for expanded clones.

TRBV6-1,TRBD2,TRBJ2-1,NA,TGTGCCAGCAGTGATATAGCGGGAGGGCCAGGTGAGCAGTTCTTC,CASSDIAGGPGEQFF
TRBV5-4,TRBD1,TRBJ1-2,NA,TGTGCCAGCAGCCCACAGGGACAGGGGAACTATGGCTACACCTTC,CASSPQGQGNYGYTF
TRBV2,NA,TRBJ2-1,NA,TGTGCCAGCAGGCCCTACAATGAGCAGTTCTTC,CASRPYNEQFF
TRBV4-3,NA,TRBJ1-1,once,TGCGCCAGCAGCCAAGTTGGGGCAGAGGCTGAAGCTTTCTTT,CASSQVGAEAEAFF
TRBV27,TRBD1,TRBJ1-2,NA,TGTGCCAGCAGTCTTCAGGGGGGATTTAACTATGGCTACACCTTC,CASSLQGGFNYGYTF
TRBV4-1,NA,TRBJ1-5,few,TGCGCCAGCAGCCTTGGAGCCAGCAATCAGCCCCAGCATTTT,CASSLGASNQPQHF
TRBV6-5,TRBD1,TRBJ2-1,NA,TGTGCCAGCAGACCGACCGGGACAGGGAGTAATGAGCAGTTCTTC,CASRPTGTGSNEQFF
TRBV12-3/TRBV12-4,NA,TRBJ2-7,NA,TGTGCCAGCAGTTCGGAGCTCGCAACCGAGCAGTACTTC,CASSSELATEQYF
TRBV11-2,NA,TRBJ2-7,NA,TGTGCCAGCAGCTTAGATCTAGCGAGCTACGAGCAGTACTTC,CASSLDLASYEQYF
TRBV7-2,NA,TRBJ2-7,NA,TGTGCCAGCAGCTTAGACTCGGCCTACGAGCAGTACTTC,CASSLDSAYEQYF
TRBV2,TRBD1,TRBJ1-5,NA,TGTGCCAGCAAAACCGACAGGGGGGGAGATCAGCCCCAGCATTTT,CASKTDRGGDQPQHF
TRBV6-5,NA,TRBJ1-1,NA,TGTGCCAGCAGCCCGAGGGGGGATGATAGAGGGGCTTTCTTT,CASSPRGDDRGAFF
TRBV3-1/TRBV3-2,NA,TRBJ1-1,NA,TGTGCCAGCAGCCAACCAGGGAGGAACACTGAAGCTTTCTTT,CASSQPGRNTEAFF
TRBV3-1/TRBV3-2,NA,TRBJ2-2,NA,TGTGCCAGCAGAGCGGGACAACTGAACACCGGGGAGCTGTTTTTT,CASRAGQLNTGELFF
TRBV14,NA,TRBJ1-1,NA,TGTGCCAGCAGCCAGCAGGTGGGTTTTCGGGGACCGCGACTTATGAACACTGAAGCTTTCTTT,CASSQQVGFRGPRLMNTEAFF
TRBV12-3/TRBV12-4,NA,TRBJ1-5,NA,TGTGCCAGCAGTTTTATCCGTCATCAGCCCCAGCATTTT,CASSFIRHQPQHF
TRBV28,TRBD2,TRBJ2-3,NA,TGTGCCAGCATTCCTGGCGGGAGGGCCGGGGATACGCAGTATTTT,CASIPGGRAGDTQYF
TRBV19,NA,TRBJ1-2,NA,TGTGCCAGTAGTATTACAGGAGCCGGAAACTATGGCTACACCTTC,CASSITGAGNYGYTF
TRBV7-9,TRBD1,TRBJ1-4,NA,TGTGCCAGCAGCTGGGACAGGGGACATGAAAAACTGTTTTTT,CASSWDRGHEKLFF
TRBV28,TRBD1,TRBJ2-7,NA,TGTGCCAGCAGTCTTGGGACAGGCCGGGACGAGCAGTACTTC,CASSLGTGRDEQYF
TRBV10-2,NA,TRBJ1-1,NA,TGCGCCAGCAAGGGGGTTTTCGCTGAAGCTTTCTTT,CASKGVFAEAFF
TRBV7-9,NA,TRBJ1-4,once,TGTGCCAGCAGCCCTCGGACAGCAACTAATGAAAAACTGTTTTTT,CASSPRTATNEKLFF
TRBV5-1,NA,TRBJ2-3,once,TGCGCCAGCAGCCCCCGAGCTGGGGAAGATACGCAGTATTTT,CASSPRAGEDTQYF
TRBV7-2,NA,TRBJ1-1,NA,TGTGCCAGCAGCTTACGTCTCCTGAACACTGAAGCTTTCTTT,CASSLRLLNTEAFF
TRBV7-2,NA,TRBJ2-3,NA,TGTGCCAGCAGCTTAAATTACTACCTCACAGATACGCAGTATTTT,CASSLNYYLTDTQYF
TRBV9,NA,TRBJ1-2,once,TGTGCCAGCAGCGTTGGGACCCGGGCGGAAGGCTACACCTTC,CASSVGTRAEGYTF
TRBV4-2,NA,TRBJ2-7,NA,TGTGCCAGCAGCCAAGTAGGGGTCCCAGGGAAGGGGCTTTACTTC,CASSQVGVPGKGLYF
TRBV5-4,TRBD2,TRBJ2-1,NA,TGTGCCAGCAGCTTGACTAGCGGGAGCTCCTACAATGAGCAGTTCTTC,CASSLTSGSSYNEQFF
TRBV7-2,TRBD1,TRBJ2-1,NA,TGTGCCAGCAGGCCCGGGACAGGGGGCTCCTATGAGCAGTTCTTC,CASRPGTGGSYEQFF
TRBV3-1/TRBV3-2,TRBD1,TRBJ1-2,NA,TGTGCCAGCAGCCACCACAGGGGAACTAACTATGGCTACACCTTC,CASSHHRGTNYGYTF
TRBV4-3,TRBD2,TRBJ2-1,NA,TGCGCCAGCAGCCAAGAATCCAGCGGGGGATACAATGAGCAGTTCTTC,CASSQESSGGYNEQFF
TRBV6-5,NA,TRBJ2-1,NA,TGTGCCAGCAGCCGAACTAGGTACAATGAGCAGTTCTTC,CASSRTRYNEQFF
TRBV5-1,NA,TRBJ1-1,NA,TGCGCCAGCAGCCTAACGGGCGGCTTGGGCACTGAAGCTTTCTTT,CASSLTGGLGTEAFF
TRBV6-5,NA,TRBJ2-3,NA,TGTGCCAGCAGTTACGTCCGCACAGATACGCAGTATTTT,CASSYVRTDTQYF
TRBV7-2,TRBD2,TRBJ2-7,NA,TGTGCCAGCAGCCGTCGACTCCGGGGAGGGACGGGAGGGTACGAGCAGTACTTC,CASSRRLRGGTGGYEQYF
TRBV7-6,TRBD1,TRBJ2-2,once,TGTGCCAGCAGCTTAGGGACAAGGACAGGGGCGAACACCGGGGAGCTGTTTTTT,CASSLGTRTGANTGELFF
TRBV5-1,TRBD2,TRBJ2-7,NA,TGCGCCAGCAGCTTGGGGACTAGCGGGGACTACGAGCAGTACTTC,CASSLGTSGDYEQYF
TRBV6-5,TRBD1,TRBJ1-2,NA,TGTGCCAGCAGTCGACAGGGGGCAGGCGATGGCTACACCTTC,CASSRQGAGDGYTF
TRBV6-5,NA,TRBJ2-7,NA,TGTGCCAGCAGTTACTCAGGCGGAGAGCAGTACTTC,CASSYSGGEQYF
TRBV29-1,TRBD1,TRBJ2-1,NA,TGCAGCGTCCTGGTCCTGACAGGGGCTTCCAATGAGCAGTTCTTC,CSVLVLTGASNEQFF
TRBV5-1,NA,TRBJ1-2,NA,TGCGCCAGCAGCTTTAATGAAGATGGCTACACCTTC,CASSFNEDGYTF
TRBV6-4,TRBD2,TRBJ2-1,NA,TGTGCCAGCAGCGACTCTCCGGGTAGCGGGAGTAATGAGCAGTTCTTC,CASSDSPGSGSNEQFF
TRBV6-5,TRBD1,TRBJ1-6,NA,TGTGCCAGCAGTATTACAGGGGGATCACCCCTCCACTTT,CASSITGGSPLHF
TRBV28,NA,TRBJ1-2,NA,TGTGCCAGCAGCCTTCCGGGAAGAAGTCGAGGCTACACCTTC,CASSLPGRSRGYTF
TRBV7-9,NA,TRBJ1-5,NA,TGTGCCAGCAGCTTTCCGGCGCAGCCCCAGCATTTT,CASSFPAQPQHF
TRBV28,TRBD2,TRBJ2-7,NA,TGTGCCAGCAGTCTTGGACTAGCGGGTGTCTACGAGCAGTACTTC,CASSLGLAGVYEQYF
TRBV5-4,NA,TRBJ1-2,NA,TGTGCCAGCAGCTCCTCACAGATGACCTATGGCTACACCTTC,CASSSSQMTYGYTF
TRBV2,TRBD1,TRBJ1-2,NA,TGTGCCAGCAGTGGACAGGGGGTGACTAACTATGGCTACACCTTC,CASSGQGVTNYGYTF
TRBV9,TRBD2,TRBJ2-1,many,TGTGCCAGCAGCGCTGGACTAGCGGGGAACAATGAGCAGTTCTTC,CASSAGLAGNNEQFF
TRBV6-1,NA,TRBJ1-4,NA,TGTGCCAGCAGTGAACCTTCAGTCAATGAAAAACTGTTTTTT,CASSEPSVNEKLFF
TRBV9,NA,TRBJ2-1,once,TGTGCCAGCAGCTCCTCCGGGACCCACAATGAGCAGTTCTTC,CASSSSGTHNEQFF
TRBV27,NA,TRBJ1-2,NA,TGTGCCAGCAGTGAAGTAGGGGCGAGTGGCTACACCTTC,CASSEVGASGYTF
TRBV18,TRBD1,TRBJ1-3,NA,TGTGCCAGCTCACCAGTAAGGACAGGGAACTCTGGAAACACCATATATTTT,CASSPVRTGNSGNTIYF
TRBV4-1,TRBD2,TRBJ2-1,NA,TGCGCCAGCAGCCAAGGGCCAAGGGTAACTAGCGGTACGTTCGGTGAGCAGTTCTTC,CASSQGPRVTSGTFGEQFF
TRBV27,NA,TRBJ2-5,NA,TGTGCCAGCAGTTCGTCGGGGGGCCCCCAAGAGACCCAGTACTTC,CASSSSGGPQETQYF
TRBV14,NA,TRBJ1-6,once,TGTGCCAGCAGCCCCAGGCGGGGGTCACCCCTCCACTTT,CASSPRRGSPLHF
TRBV11-2,TRBD1,TRBJ1-1,NA,TGTGCCAGCAGGGTAGGGACAGGGTTGTCGTCTGAAGCTTTCTTT,CASRVGTGLSSEAFF